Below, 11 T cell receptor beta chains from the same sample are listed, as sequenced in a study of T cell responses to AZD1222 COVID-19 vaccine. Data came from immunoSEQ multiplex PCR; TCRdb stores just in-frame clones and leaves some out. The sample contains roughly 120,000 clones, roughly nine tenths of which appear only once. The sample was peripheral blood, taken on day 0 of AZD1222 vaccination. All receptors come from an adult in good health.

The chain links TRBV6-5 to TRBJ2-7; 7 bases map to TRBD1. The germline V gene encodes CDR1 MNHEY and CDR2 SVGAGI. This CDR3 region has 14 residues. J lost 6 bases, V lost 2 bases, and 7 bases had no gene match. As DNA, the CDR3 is TGTGCCAGCAGTTACGAGACAGGGAGTCGCGAGCAGTACTTC. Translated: CASSYETGSREQYF.

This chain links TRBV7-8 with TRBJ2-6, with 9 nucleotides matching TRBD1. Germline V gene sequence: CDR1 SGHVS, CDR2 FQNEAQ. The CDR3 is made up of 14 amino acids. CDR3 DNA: TGTGCTATACAGGGGGCGGCTGGGGCCAACGTCCTGACTTTC. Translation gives CAIQGAAGANVLTF.

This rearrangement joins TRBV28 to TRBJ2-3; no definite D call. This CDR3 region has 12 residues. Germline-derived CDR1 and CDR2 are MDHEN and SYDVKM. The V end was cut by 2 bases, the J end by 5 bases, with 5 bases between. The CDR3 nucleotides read TGTGCCAGCAGTTTAGCGGTAGATACGCAGTATTTT. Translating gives CASSLAVDTQYF. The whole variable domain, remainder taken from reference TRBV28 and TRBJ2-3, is DVKVTQSSRYLVKRTGEKVFLECVQDMDHENMFWYRQDPGLGLRLIYFSYDVKMKEKGDIPEGYSVSREKKERFSLILESASTNQTSMYLCASSLAVDTQYFGPGTRLTVL.

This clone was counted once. The DNA of the CDR3 is TGCGCCAGCAGCCAAGATGGGAGGACAGGGAGTTCCATCTATAATTCACCCCTCCACTTT. Translation gives CASSQDGRTGSSIYNSPLHF. The rearrangement links TRBV4-1 to TRBJ1-6; 8 positions match TRBD1. Germline lookup yields CDR1 MGHRA and CDR2 YSYEKL. The CDR3 length is 20 residues. V lost 0 bases and J lost 3; bases outside the gene matches: 13.

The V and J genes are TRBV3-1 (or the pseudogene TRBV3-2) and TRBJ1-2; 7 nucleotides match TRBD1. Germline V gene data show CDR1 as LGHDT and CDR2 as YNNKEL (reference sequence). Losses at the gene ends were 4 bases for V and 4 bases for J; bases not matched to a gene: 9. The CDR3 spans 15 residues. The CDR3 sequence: CASSRSNTGAYGYTF. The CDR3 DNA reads TGTGCCAGCAGCCGTTCTAATACAGGGGCCTATGGCTACACCTTC.

DNA of the CDR3: TGTGCCAGCAGCACCGGGACAGGGACCACAGATACGCAGTATTTT. This translates into CASSTGTGTTDTQYF. The chain carries TRBV7-7 and TRBJ2-3; TRBD1 matches at 9 bases. V was pared by 5 bases and J by 2 bases, with 5 bases of the junction left unmatched. Germline values: CDR1 SSHAT, CDR2 FNYEAQ (reference sequence). This CDR3 is built from 15 residues.

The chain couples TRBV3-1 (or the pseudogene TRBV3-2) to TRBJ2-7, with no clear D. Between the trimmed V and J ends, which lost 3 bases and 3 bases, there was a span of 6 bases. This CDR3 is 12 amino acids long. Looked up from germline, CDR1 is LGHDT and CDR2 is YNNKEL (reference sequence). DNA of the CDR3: TGTGCCAGCAGCCAGAGACGCTACGAGCAGTACTTC. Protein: CASSQRRYEQYF.

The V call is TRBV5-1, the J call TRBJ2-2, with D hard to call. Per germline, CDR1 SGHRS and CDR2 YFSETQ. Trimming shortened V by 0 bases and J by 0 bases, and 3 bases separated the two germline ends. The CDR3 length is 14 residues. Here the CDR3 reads CASSLEANTGELFF. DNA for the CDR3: TGCGCCAGCAGCTTGGAGGCGAACACCGGGGAGCTGTTTTTT.

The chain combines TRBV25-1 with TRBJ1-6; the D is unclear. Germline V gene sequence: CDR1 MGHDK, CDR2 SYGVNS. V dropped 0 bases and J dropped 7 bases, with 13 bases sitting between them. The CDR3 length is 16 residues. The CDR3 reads CASSEYSQRSNSPLHF. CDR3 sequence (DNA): TGTGCCAGCAGTGAATATTCGCAGAGAAGCAATTCACCCCTCCACTTT. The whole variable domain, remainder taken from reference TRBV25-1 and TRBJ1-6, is EADIYQTPRYLVIGTGKKITLECSQTMGHDKMYWYQQDPGMELHLIHYSYGVNSTEKGDLSSESTVSRIRTEHFPLTLESARPSHTSQYLCASSEYSQRSNSPLHFGNGTRLTVT.

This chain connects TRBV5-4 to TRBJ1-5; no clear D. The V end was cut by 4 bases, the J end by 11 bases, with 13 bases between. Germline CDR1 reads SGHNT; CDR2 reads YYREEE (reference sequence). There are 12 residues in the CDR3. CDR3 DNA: TGTGCCAGCAGCCTTGACCATGCTGCCCAGCATTTT. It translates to CASSLDHAAQHF.

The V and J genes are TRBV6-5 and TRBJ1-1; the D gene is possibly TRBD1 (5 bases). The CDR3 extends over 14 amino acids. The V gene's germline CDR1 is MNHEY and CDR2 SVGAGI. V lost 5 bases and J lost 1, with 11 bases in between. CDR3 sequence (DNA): TGTGCCAGCAGTCCTCATACAGGGAACACTGAAGCTTTCTTT. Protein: CASSPHTGNTEAFF.